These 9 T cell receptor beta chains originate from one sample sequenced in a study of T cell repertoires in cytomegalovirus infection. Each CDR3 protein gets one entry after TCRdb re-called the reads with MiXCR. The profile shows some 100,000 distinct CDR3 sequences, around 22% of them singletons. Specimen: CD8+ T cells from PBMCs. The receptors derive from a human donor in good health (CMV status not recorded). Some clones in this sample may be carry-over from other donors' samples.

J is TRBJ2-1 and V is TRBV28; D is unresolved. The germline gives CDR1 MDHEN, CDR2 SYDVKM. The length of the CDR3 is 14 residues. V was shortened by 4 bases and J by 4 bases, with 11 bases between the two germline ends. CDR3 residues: CASSSRYDYNEQFF. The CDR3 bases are TGTGCCAGCAGTTCCCGGTACGATTACAATGAGCAGTTCTTC.

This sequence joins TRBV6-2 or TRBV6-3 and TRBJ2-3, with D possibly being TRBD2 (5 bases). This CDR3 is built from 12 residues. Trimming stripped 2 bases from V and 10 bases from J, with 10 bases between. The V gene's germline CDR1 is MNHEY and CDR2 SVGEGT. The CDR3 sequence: CASSYEGVSQYF. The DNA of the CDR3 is TGTGCCAGCAGTTACGAGGGTGTATCGCAGTATTTT.

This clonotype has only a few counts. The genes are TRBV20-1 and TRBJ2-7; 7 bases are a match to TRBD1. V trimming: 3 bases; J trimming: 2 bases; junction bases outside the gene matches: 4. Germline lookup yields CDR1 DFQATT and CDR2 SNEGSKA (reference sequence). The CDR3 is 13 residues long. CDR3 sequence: CSASGTVTYEQYF. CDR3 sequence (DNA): TGCAGTGCTAGTGGGACAGTAACCTACGAGCAGTACTTC.

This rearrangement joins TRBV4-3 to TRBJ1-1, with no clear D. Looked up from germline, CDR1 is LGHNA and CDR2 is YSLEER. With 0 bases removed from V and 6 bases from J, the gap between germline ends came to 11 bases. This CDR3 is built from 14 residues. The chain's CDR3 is CASSQDLEGPEAFF. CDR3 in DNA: TGCGCCAGCAGCCAAGATCTGGAGGGCCCTGAAGCTTTCTTT.

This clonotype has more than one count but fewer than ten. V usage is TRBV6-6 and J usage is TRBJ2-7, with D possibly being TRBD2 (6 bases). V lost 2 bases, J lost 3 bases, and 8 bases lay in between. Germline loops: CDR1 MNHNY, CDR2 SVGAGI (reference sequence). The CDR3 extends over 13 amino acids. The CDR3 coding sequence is TGTGCCAGCAGTTACGAGGGAGGCTACGAGCAGTACTTC. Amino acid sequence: CASSYEGGYEQYF.

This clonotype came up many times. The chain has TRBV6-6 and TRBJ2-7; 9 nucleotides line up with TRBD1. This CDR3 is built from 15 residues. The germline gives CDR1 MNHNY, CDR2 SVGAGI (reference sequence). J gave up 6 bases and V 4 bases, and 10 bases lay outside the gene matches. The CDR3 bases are TGTGCCAGCAGTTCCACCACCGGGACAGGGCCCGAGCAGTACTTC. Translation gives CASSSTTGTGPEQYF.

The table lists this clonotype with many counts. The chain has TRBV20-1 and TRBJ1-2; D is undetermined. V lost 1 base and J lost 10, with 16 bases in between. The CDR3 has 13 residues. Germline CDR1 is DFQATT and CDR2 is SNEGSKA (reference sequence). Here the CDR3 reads CSARAVGGDDYTF. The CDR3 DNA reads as TGCAGTGCTAGAGCCGTTGGCGGGGATGACTACACCTTC.

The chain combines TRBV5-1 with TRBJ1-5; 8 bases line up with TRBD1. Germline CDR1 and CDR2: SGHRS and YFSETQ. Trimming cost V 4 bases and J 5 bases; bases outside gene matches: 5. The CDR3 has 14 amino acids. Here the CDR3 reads CASSIRTGHQPQHF. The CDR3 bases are TGCGCCAGCAGCATCAGGACAGGGCATCAGCCCCAGCATTTT.

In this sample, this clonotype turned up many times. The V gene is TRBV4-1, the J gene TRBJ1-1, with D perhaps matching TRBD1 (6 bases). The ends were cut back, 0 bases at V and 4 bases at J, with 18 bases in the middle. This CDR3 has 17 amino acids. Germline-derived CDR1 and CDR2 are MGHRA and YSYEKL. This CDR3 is CASSQEKQGGIGTEAFF. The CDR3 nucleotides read TGCGCCAGCAGCCAAGAGAAACAGGGTGGTATCGGCACTGAAGCTTTCTTT.